This T cell receptor beta chain was documented in a study of regulatory T cells in long-lasting Graves disease. The time point was: newly diagnosed GD, antithyroid drugs for less than 3 months. Generation of the TCR library employed RNA extracted from PBMCs. Assembly of TCR beta libraries relied on iRepertoire HTBI primers together with Arm-PCR of CDR3 regions. TCRdb re-derived calls from the multiplex PCR reads in MiXCR, one entry per CDR3 protein. The data show 500,000 or so distinct CDR3 sequences, around 15% seen once. Per the germline V gene, CDR1 is DFQATT and CDR2 is SNEGSKA (reference sequence). CDR3 length equals 14 residues. V lost 6 bases to trimming and J lost 4 bases; unmatched junction nucleotides: 6. The same data also went into a second study, on T cells in Graves' hyperthyroidism and ophthalmopathy. In that study: Initially, a first-round RT-PCR of the TCR CDR3 employed the HTBI primer set. Clonotypes that were expanded in thyroid above 0.001 mostly appeared in blood too.

The sample consisted of peripheral blood mononuclear cells (PBMCs), taken at new diagnosis, from a patient treated with antithyroid drugs. The chain joins TRBV20-1 to TRBJ2-3; 11 bases line up with TRBD2. The source of this sequence is a man aged 40-50 years with Graves disease. CDR3 DNA: TGCAGTGCCCCGCTAGCGGGAGGATCAGATACGCAGTATTTT. The encoded protein is CSAPLAGGSDTQYF.